The 15 T cell receptor beta chains in this list originate from one sample, sequenced in a study of blood T cell repertoires in COVID-19. Sequencing used immunoSEQ multiplex PCR; TCRdb keeps in-frame clones, though not all of them. Of around 60,000 clones listed, about four fifths are singletons. The sequenced sample consisted of peripheral blood. The receptors derive from a man in his thirties or forties with COVID-19, enrolled during active disease.

The chain recombines TRBV18 with TRBJ2-3, with 7 bases aligning to TRBD1. The germline gives CDR1 KGHSH, CDR2 LQKENI. CDR3 length equals 16 residues. The ends lost 0 bases at V and 1 base at J; junction bases unmatched: 4. DNA for the CDR3: TGTGCCAGCTCACCACCCGGGACAGTACGCACAGATACGCAGTATTTT. Protein sequence: CASSPPGTVRTDTQYF.

The J gene is TRBJ2-2, the V gene TRBV6-5; 9 bases are a match to TRBD2. The CDR3 runs 15 residues. CDR1 and CDR2 from the germline V gene are MNHEY and SVGAGI. V was clipped by 6 bases and J by 5 bases; unmatched bases: 7. The CDR3, as DNA: TGTGCCAGCAGCCTTAATAGCGGGGGTACCGGGGAGCTGTTTTTT. Amino acids: CASSLNSGGTGELFF.

The V and J genes are TRBV2 and TRBJ2-3; D unresolved. The CDR3 consists of 12 residues. Trimming took off 8 bases at V and 6 bases at J, with 12 bases between the two ends. The germline V gene encodes CDR1 SNHLY and CDR2 FYNNEI. Here the CDR3 reads CASGLLFDTQYF. The CDR3 DNA is TGTGCCAGCGGTTTACTCTTTGATACGCAGTATTTT.

This clone was seen a few times. The chain carries TRBV5-1 and TRBJ1-2; 9 positions match TRBD1. This CDR3 is 18 amino acids long. CDR1 SGHRS and CDR2 YFSETQ come from the germline V gene. After removal of 0 bases from V and 0 bases from J, the junction contained 9 bases not matched to a gene. The DNA for the CDR3 is TGCGCCAGCAGCTTGGAAGGGACAGGGCGTCCGGCTAACTATGGCTACACCTTC. This encodes CASSLEGTGRPANYGYTF.

The CDR3 protein is CASSIMGQRQETQYF. The DNA of the CDR3 is TGTGCCAGCAGCATAATGGGACAGCGACAAGAGACCCAGTACTTC. J is TRBJ2-5 and V is TRBV7-6; 7 bases are a match to TRBD1. Per the germline V gene, CDR1 is SGHVS and CDR2 is FNYEAQ. V gave up 5 bases and J gave up 2 bases; unmatched junction bases: 8. CDR3 length: 15 amino acids.

This clone was picked up a small number of times. V usage is TRBV4-1 and J usage is TRBJ1-6; 8 positions agree with TRBD1. Germline V CDR1 and CDR2: MGHRA, YSYEKL. The CDR3 has 15 residues. V shed 8 bases and J 6 bases; nucleotides not matched to a gene: 9. The CDR3 is CASHRGTLSNSPLHF. Here the CDR3 DNA reads TGCGCCAGCCACAGGGGGACTTTGTCTAATTCACCCCTCCACTTT.

This clone appeared a few times. The rearrangement uses TRBV7-2 and TRBJ1-5, with TRBD1 matching 7 bases. The CDR3 is 14 residues long. Trimming removed 8 bases from V and 4 bases from J; junction bases left unmatched: 8. Germline-derived CDR1 and CDR2 are SGHTA and FQGNSA. The CDR3 loop reads CASGTGVRNQPQHF. The CDR3 region has the DNA TGTGCCAGCGGCACAGGGGTCAGGAATCAGCCCCAGCATTTT.

The J gene is TRBJ2-7, the V gene TRBV9; 7 bases fit TRBD2. Losses at the gene ends were 0 bases for V and 6 bases for J; bases not matched to a gene: 3. Germline V gene data show CDR1 as SGDLS and CDR2 as YYNGEE. The CDR3 contains 13 residues. The CDR3: CASSVETGGEQYF. The CDR3 bases are TGTGCCAGCAGCGTAGAGACGGGGGGCGAGCAGTACTTC. Using reference TRBV9 and TRBJ2-7 for the parts outside the CDR3, the full variable domain is DSGVTQTPKHLITATGQRVTLRCSPRSGDLSVYWYQQSLDQGLQFLIQYYNGEERAKGNILERFSAQQFPDLHSELNLSSLELGDSALYFCASSVETGGEQYFGPGTRLTVT.

The chain recombines TRBV24-1 with TRBJ1-5, with TRBD1 matching 7 bases. The J segment lost 7 bases and the V segment lost 3 bases, leaving 5 bases of the junction unmatched. The CDR3 length is 14 residues. Germline V gene lookup returns CDR1 KGHDR and CDR2 SFDVKD. This CDR3 reads CATSDHRGDQPQHF. For the CDR3, the DNA is TGTGCCACCAGTGATCACAGGGGTGACCAGCCCCAGCATTTT.

The chain has TRBV28 and TRBJ2-6; 8 bases map to TRBD1. The ends lost 5 bases at V and 1 base at J; junction bases unmatched: 4. Germline V lookup: CDR1 MDHEN, CDR2 SYDVKM. This CDR3 comprises 16 residues. The CDR3 spells CASSPGQVSGANVLTF. DNA of the CDR3: TGTGCCAGCAGTCCGGGACAGGTATCTGGGGCCAACGTCCTGACTTTC.

This chain connects TRBV7-2 to TRBJ1-1; D may be TRBD1 (6 bases). This CDR3 region has 15 residues. The ends were cut back, 5 bases at V and 2 bases at J, with 15 bases in the middle. CDR1 and CDR2 (germline): SGHTA, FQGNSA. CDR3 sequence: CASSPYRDVNTEAFF. The CDR3, as DNA: TGTGCCAGCAGCCCATACAGGGATGTCAACACTGAAGCTTTCTTT.

The genes are TRBV24-1 and TRBJ1-2, with 10 bases identical to TRBD1. V trimming: 4 bases; J trimming: 8 bases; junction bases outside the gene matches: 9. The CDR3 has 15 amino acids. Germline V CDR1 and CDR2: KGHDR, SFDVKD. The chain's CDR3 is CATSDQTGGFYGYTF. In DNA, the CDR3 is TGTGCCACCAGTGACCAGACAGGGGGCTTTTACGGCTACACCTTC.

This chain connects TRBV5-4 to TRBJ2-1; 7 positions match TRBD2. Germline V lookup: CDR1 SGHNT, CDR2 YYREEE (reference sequence). The ends lost 4 bases at V and 4 bases at J; junction bases unmatched: 8. The CDR3 consists of 15 residues. The CDR3 here is CASSPDLADYNEQFF. The CDR3 nucleotides read TGTGCCAGCAGCCCGGACCTAGCGGATTACAATGAGCAGTTCTTC. The entire variable domain, with the rest obtained from reference TRBV5-4 and TRBJ2-1, is as follows: ETGVTQSPTHLIKTRGQQVTLRCSSQSGHNTVSWYQQALGQGPQFIFQYYREEENGRGNFPPRFSGLQFPNYSSELNVNALELDDSALYLCASSPDLADYNEQFFGPGTRLTVL.

This chain joins TRBV3-1 (or the pseudogene TRBV3-2) and TRBJ2-3, with 11 bases aligning to TRBD2. CDR3 length equals 16 residues. Per the germline V gene, CDR1 is LGHDT and CDR2 is YNNKEL (reference sequence). Trimming cost V 6 bases and J 1 base; bases outside gene matches: 6. The CDR3 DNA reads TGTGCCAGCAGTCGCCAGACTAGCGGGGGCACAGATACGCAGTATTTT. Residues: CASSRQTSGGTDTQYF.

This clone was recorded a few times. The chain joins TRBV7-8 to TRBJ1-6, with unresolved D. Germline CDR1 is SGHVS and CDR2 is FQNEAQ. The CDR3 is made up of 16 amino acids. V lost 5 bases to trimming and J lost 7 bases, with 18 bases between them. CDR3 in amino acids: CASSRQAPGGNSPLHF. CDR3 sequence (DNA): TGTGCCAGCAGCCGGCAAGCCCCGGGAGGAAATTCACCCCTCCACTTT.